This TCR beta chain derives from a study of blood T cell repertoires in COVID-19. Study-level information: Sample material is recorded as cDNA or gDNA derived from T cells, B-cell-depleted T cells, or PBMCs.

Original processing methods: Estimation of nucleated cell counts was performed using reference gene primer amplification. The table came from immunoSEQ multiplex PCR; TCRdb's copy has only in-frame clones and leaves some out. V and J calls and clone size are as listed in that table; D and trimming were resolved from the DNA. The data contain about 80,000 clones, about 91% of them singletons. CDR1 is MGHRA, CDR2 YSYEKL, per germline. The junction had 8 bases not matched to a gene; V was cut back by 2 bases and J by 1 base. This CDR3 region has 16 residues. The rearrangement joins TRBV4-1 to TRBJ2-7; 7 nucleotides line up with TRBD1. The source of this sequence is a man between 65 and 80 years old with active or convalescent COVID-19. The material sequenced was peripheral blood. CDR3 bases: TGCGCCAGCAGCCAACCATGGACAGGATTTTCCTACGAGCAGTACTTC. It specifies CASSQPWTGFSYEQYF.